This T cell receptor beta chain came from a study of blood T cell repertoires in COVID-19. Background on the study: Specimens from acute and convalescent COVID-19 originated in the United States, Italy and Spain. The cDNA or gDNA used as material had been derived from T cells, B-cell-depleted T cells, or PBMCs.

Original analysis: It was from reference gene primer amplification that nucleated cell counts were estimated. Sequenced by immunoSEQ multiplex PCR; TCRdb stores in-frame clones only, minus some. The D gene and trimming were derived from the DNA, and the V and J assignments and clone size from that table. This sample carries hundreds of thousands of clones, around 80% of them seen once, and the ten largest clones take approximately 5.3%. The CDR3 sequence is 14 residues long. In germline, CDR1 is SQVTM, CDR2 ANQGSEA. J gave up 10 bases and V 1 base, and 10 bases lay outside the gene matches. This chain links TRBV29-1 with TRBJ2-1; TRBD1 aligns across 7 bases. The sample consisted of peripheral blood. The sequence came from a man older than 75 with acute or convalescent COVID-19. In DNA, the CDR3 is TGCAGCGTTGAAGTCCAACAGGGGACGGGCGAGCAGTTCTTC. Encoded protein: CSVEVQQGTGEQFF.